These T cell receptor beta chains were read from a single sample in a study of T cell responses to AZD1222 COVID-19 vaccine. Profiled with immunoSEQ multiplex PCR; TCRdb holds only in-frame clones, not every one. The table has about 150,000 clones, 90% seen once. Sequencing was performed on peripheral blood, taken on day 0 of AZD1222 vaccination. The receptors originated from an adult in good health. Each CDR3 is given with its conserved first and last residue. D genes are given only for firm matches. The size of a clone is reported for some rows only, either as once, few or many, or as a class for expanded clones.

len	j_gene	v_gene	d_gene	abundance	CDR3aa	CDR3nt
14	TRBJ1-3	TRBV5-6	.	.	CASSLVTGRNTIYF	TGTGCCAGCAGCTTGGTCACAGGGAGAAACACCATATATTTT
14	TRBJ1-1	TRBV18	.	.	CASSPKGGNTEAFF	TGTGCCAGCTCACCGAAGGGCGGGAACACTGAAGCTTTCTTT
17	TRBJ1-2	TRBV4-3	.	.	CASSQDLATVANYGYTF	TGCGCCAGCAGCCAAGATTTGGCGACAGTCGCTAACTATGGCTACACCTTC
15	TRBJ2-7	TRBV19	.	.	CASSVDPTRTYEQYF	TGTGCCAGTAGTGTAGACCCGACTAGGACCTACGAGCAGTACTTC
15	TRBJ1-6	TRBV24-1	TRBD1	.	CATSDLTGNGSPLHF	TGTGCCACCAGTGACCTGACAGGGAACGGGTCACCCCTCCACTTT
14	TRBJ1-3	TRBV27	.	.	CASSLGGSGNTIYF	TGTGCCAGCAGTTTAGGGGGGTCTGGAAACACCATATATTTT
15	TRBJ1-2	TRBV4-1	.	.	CASSLSPRGANGYTF	TGCGCCAGCAGCCTCAGCCCCAGGGGCGCGAATGGCTACACCTTC
15	TRBJ1-2	TRBV6-5	.	.	CASSYSARGTYGYTF	TGTGCCAGCAGTTACTCTGCCCGGGGTACCTATGGCTACACCTTC
14	TRBJ1-1	TRBV5-1	.	once	CASSLFITNTEAFF	TGCGCCAGCAGCTTGTTCATAACTAACACTGAAGCTTTCTTT
13	TRBJ2-7	TRBV11-2	.	.	CASSFDPPGEQYF	TGTGCCAGCAGCTTCGACCCCCCGGGAGAGCAGTACTTC
13	TRBJ1-6	TRBV27	.	.	CASSLGGNSPLHF	TGTGCCAGCAGTTTAGGGGGGAATTCACCCCTCCACTTT
16	TRBJ2-1	TRBV27	.	.	CASSLVGKGAYNEQFF	TGTGCCAGCAGTTTAGTAGGAAAGGGAGCCTACAATGAGCAGTTCTTC
13	TRBJ1-5	TRBV4-3	.	.	CASSLTVNQPQHF	TGCGCCAGCAGCCTGACAGTCAATCAGCCCCAGCATTTT
14	TRBJ2-3	TRBV9	.	.	CASSRLGSTDTQYF	TGTGCCAGCAGCCGACTAGGTAGCACAGATACGCAGTATTTT
13	TRBJ1-5	TRBV24-1	.	.	CATSDLPFQPQHF	TGTGCCACCAGTGATTTGCCTTTTCAGCCCCAGCATTTT
13	TRBJ2-3	TRBV29-1	.	.	CSVGWTTTDTQYF	TGCAGCGTTGGGTGGACTACTACAGATACGCAGTATTTT
11	TRBJ2-7	TRBV6-5	.	.	CATSYGAEQYF	TGTGCCACCTCGTACGGGGCCGAGCAGTACTTC
15	TRBJ2-1	TRBV11-2	.	.	CASSLITGEVNEQFF	TGTGCCAGCAGCTTAATTACGGGAGAGGTTAATGAGCAGTTCTTC
13	TRBJ1-2	TRBV9	.	once	CASSVNRVGGYTF	TGTGCCAGCAGCGTGAACAGGGTGGGTGGCTACACCTTC
16	TRBJ1-4	TRBV9	.	few	CASSVTGTPTNEKLFF	TGTGCCAGCAGCGTCACAGGGACCCCAACTAATGAAAAACTGTTTTTT
13	TRBJ2-1	TRBV11-2	.	once	CASSPIGGDEQFF	TGTGCCAGCAGCCCCATAGGCGGGGATGAGCAGTTCTTC
14	TRBJ1-2	TRBV10-3	TRBD1	.	CAISDRGQDYGYTF	TGTGCCATCAGTGACAGGGGGCAAGACTATGGCTACACCTTC
14	TRBJ1-2	TRBV14	.	.	CASSQAGFNYGYTF	TGTGCCAGCAGCCAAGCCGGCTTTAACTATGGCTACACCTTC
16	TRBJ2-7	TRBV6-2/TRBV6-3	TRBD2	.	CASSYPNVGLTYEQYF	TGTGCCAGCAGTTACCCAAACGTGGGACTAACCTACGAGCAGTACTTC
18	TRBJ2-3	TRBV27	TRBD1	.	CASSLGTGRGGRTDTQYF	TGTGCCAGCAGTTTAGGGACAGGGAGAGGTGGGCGCACAGATACGCAGTATTTT
17	TRBJ2-1	TRBV14	TRBD1	.	CASSHGTGLSSYNEQFF	TGTGCCAGCAGTCACGGGACAGGATTAAGCTCCTACAATGAGCAGTTCTTC
13	TRBJ1-1	TRBV18	TRBD1	.	CASLRGLETEAFF	TGTGCCAGCCTGAGGGGGCTCGAGACTGAAGCTTTCTTT
16	TRBJ1-2	TRBV6-1	.	.	CASSEAGTLDHYGYTF	TGTGCCAGCAGTGAAGCCGGCACACTGGACCACTATGGCTACACCTTC
13	TRBJ1-5	TRBV30	.	.	CAWSVGLGQPQHF	TGTGCCTGGAGTGTGGGGCTGGGTCAGCCCCAGCATTTT
13	TRBJ2-7	TRBV5-5	.	.	CASRERANYEQYF	TGTGCCAGCAGGGAAAGAGCCAACTACGAGCAGTACTTC
18	TRBJ2-2	TRBV5-1	.	.	CASSFGGGGQSSTGELFF	TGCGCCAGCAGCTTCGGTGGAGGGGGTCAAAGTAGCACCGGGGAGCTGTTTTTT
14	TRBJ1-2	TRBV28	.	.	CASSLAGQDYGYTF	TGTGCCAGCAGTTTGGCGGGGCAGGACTATGGCTACACCTTC
17	TRBJ1-2	TRBV5-3	.	.	CARSWRGGPLNPYGYTF	TGTGCCAGAAGCTGGCGCGGGGGCCCTCTCAATCCCTATGGCTACACCTTC
13	TRBJ1-1	TRBV5-1	.	.	CASSLEVNTEAFF	TGCGCCAGCAGCTTGGAGGTGAACACTGAAGCTTTCTTT
17	TRBJ2-6	TRBV5-1	TRBD1	.	CASSGGTGVTGANVLTF	TGCGCCAGCAGCGGCGGGACAGGGGTGACTGGGGCCAACGTCCTGACTTTC
13	TRBJ1-1	TRBV10-2	TRBD1	once	CASSTGVQTEAFF	TGCGCCAGCAGTACAGGGGTTCAGACTGAAGCTTTCTTT
14	TRBJ1-2	TRBV5-1	TRBD1	.	CASSSDRAYYGYTF	TGCGCCAGCAGCTCTGACAGGGCTTACTATGGCTACACCTTC
17	TRBJ2-5	TRBV5-1	TRBD2	.	CASSLGTSGRRRETQYF	TGCGCCAGCAGCCTAGGGACTAGCGGTCGCAGGCGGGAGACCCAGTACTTC
13	TRBJ1-1	TRBV2	.	.	CASKRAPDTEAFF	TGTGCCAGCAAGCGGGCCCCCGACACTGAAGCTTTCTTT
17	TRBJ1-5	TRBV4-1	TRBD1	once	CASSQRDRRVSNQPQHF	TGCGCCAGCAGCCAGAGGGACAGGCGCGTCAGCAATCAGCCCCAGCATTTT
14	TRBJ2-2	TRBV6-4	.	.	CASSDSERSGELFF	TGTGCCAGCAGTGACTCGGAGAGGTCCGGGGAGCTGTTTTTT
17	TRBJ1-2	TRBV5-1	.	.	CASSSEAGSHQYYGYTF	TGCGCCAGCAGCTCGGAGGCAGGGAGTCACCAATACTATGGCTACACCTTC
18	TRBJ1-5	TRBV15	TRBD1	.	CATSSPRGQAYSNQPQHF	TGTGCCACCAGCTCCCCAAGGGGACAGGCTTATAGCAATCAGCCCCAGCATTTT
16	TRBJ2-3	TRBV18	TRBD2	.	CASSPGLAGGPDTQYF	TGTGCCAGCTCACCAGGACTAGCGGGAGGTCCCGATACGCAGTATTTT
14	TRBJ2-7	TRBV6-5	TRBD1	.	CASSLLQGAGEQYF	TGTGCCAGCAGTCTACTCCAGGGGGCGGGCGAGCAGTACTTC
14	TRBJ2-2	TRBV5-1	TRBD1	.	CASSLDRGTGELFF	TGCGCCAGCAGCCTGGACAGGGGGACCGGGGAGCTGTTTTTT
15	TRBJ2-7	TRBV19	.	.	CASSLIGTWASEQYF	TGTGCCAGTAGTCTAATTGGTACTTGGGCTAGCGAGCAGTACTTC
14	TRBJ2-7	TRBV30	TRBD2	.	CASKGTKGTYEQYF	TGTGCCTCCAAGGGGACTAAGGGGACCTACGAGCAGTACTTC
16	TRBJ2-7	TRBV7-2	.	.	CASSLIGQQSADEQYF	TGTGCCAGCAGCTTAATCGGACAGCAGTCTGCGGACGAGCAGTACTTC
20	TRBJ1-5	TRBV10-3	.	.	CAISESIGFSDAHSNQPQHF	TGTGCCATCAGTGAGTCGATAGGATTCAGTGATGCCCATAGCAATCAGCCCCAGCATTTT
14	TRBJ2-3	TRBV5-1	.	.	CASSLVEGTDTQYF	TGCGCCAGCAGCTTGGTAGAGGGGACAGATACGCAGTATTTT
16	TRBJ2-3	TRBV7-2	.	.	CASSLDLAWEPDTQYF	TGTGCCAGCAGCTTAGATCTAGCGTGGGAACCAGATACGCAGTATTTT
17	TRBJ2-3	TRBV13	TRBD2	.	CASSFFTSGRYSDTQYF	TGTGCCAGCAGCTTCTTTACTAGCGGGAGGTACTCAGATACGCAGTATTTT
14	TRBJ1-6	TRBV5-4	.	.	CASSPPDWDSPLHF	TGTGCCAGCAGTCCCCCGGACTGGGATTCACCCCTCCACTTT
12	TRBJ2-5	TRBV2	.	.	CASTTGTGRVYF	TGTGCCAGCACCACCGGGACGGGGCGTGTGTACTTC